This T cell receptor (beta chain) was observed in a study of early T cells in non-severe SARS-CoV-2 infection (dated by TCRdb to the early 2020s). In the study overall: Bulk RNA from unsorted whole blood was used for TCR sequencing, so alpha and beta chains could not be paired.

A case-control design nested within a healthcare worker cohort in London, UK, was used, with weekly nasopharyngeal swab PCR tests and blood sampling performed. Healthcare workers were recruited between 23 and 31 March 2020, during the week of the UK lockdown, and were followed weekly for up to about 16 weeks. Libraries were made using 5' RACE. The data were produced on a NextSeq 500. The TCR library protocol attached unique molecular identifiers to individual cDNA molecules to correct for sequencing error and PCR bias. TCR alpha and beta chains were both sequenced, and the abundances of alpha and beta sequences in each sample were closely correlated with each other. Processing in the source paper ran as follows. V gene, J gene and CDR3 annotation of TCR sequences was performed with Decombinator V4. Expanded TCRs were defined as changing significantly between any two time points under a Poisson model with p below 0.0001. TCR abundances were normalised to the total number of TCRs sequenced in each sample and reported as counts per million. TRAV1-2 paired with TRAJ12, TRAJ20 or TRAJ33 defined MAIT TCRs, while TRAV10 paired with TRAJ18 defined iNKT TCRs. VDJdb, accessed 1 November 2021, was searched for CMV, EBV and SARS-CoV-2 annotated TCRs, excluding TCRs annotated for multiple antigens. TCRdb's own reprocessing of the public reads used fastp at Q25 and MiXCR and kept productive beta chains. Rows are unified per CDR3 protein, each entry keeping the most common DNA and genes. The authors' filters were not applied to this entry. The sample includes 81,000 or so distinct CDR3 sequences, with approximately 12% observed a single time. The ten top clones hold roughly 3.2% of the sample.

Spanning cysteine to phenylalanine, the CDR3 consists of 12 amino acids. Just CDR3 DNA is preserved here, 36 bases in frame from base 1. V was cut back by 5 bases and J by 2 bases, leaving a gap of 7 bases between them. CDR1 SEHNR and CDR2 FQNEAQ were looked up in the germline V gene (reference sequence). This clonotype was picked up many times. Its antigen is unknown. Base qualities were left out, and no much larger clone turns up one base away. Beyond this particular receptor, the publication reports: VDJdb matching was skewed toward anti-spike CD8 responses and likely underestimated virus-specific expansions, missing private and CD4 specificities.

The sequencing input was whole blood. This receptor chain uses TRBV7-9 and TRBJ2-7; the D gene cannot be resolved reliably. This TCR was sampled from an adult who was a healthcare worker with PCR-confirmed SARS-CoV-2 infection or an uninfected control (not recorded which). DNA sequence: TGTGCCAGCAGCCGGTCCACCTACGAGCAGTACTTC. It encodes CASSRSTYEQYF.